The source of this TCR beta chain is a study of T cell repertoires in cytomegalovirus infection. Study as a whole: Newly reported HLA-C-restricted and thoroughly characterized HLA-B-restricted CMV epitopes were employed.

CDR1 SGHVS and CDR2 FQNEAQ come from the germline V gene. The ends were cut back, 2 bases at V and 5 bases at J, with 21 bases in the middle. CDR3 length equals 17 residues. Details on this clonotype: Its antigen remains unidentified.

TCRdb re-called the reads with MiXCR, one entry per CDR3 protein. The sample includes tens of thousands of distinct CDR3 sequences, just over 20% of them seen just once. Sequences were derived from CD8+ T cells from cultured PBMCs, sampled from culture after CMV antigen stimulation. The sequence was collected from a human donor in good health (CMV status not recorded). Some clones in this sample may be carry-over from other donors' samples. The chain links TRBV7-8 to TRBJ1-1, with D possibly TRBD1 on 5 matching bases. This chain's CDR3 is CASSLPYAEGRRTEAFF. CDR3 nucleotide sequence: TGTGCCAGCAGCTTACCCTATGCTGAGGGGCGCAGGACTGAAGCTTTCTTT.